These 20 T cell receptor beta chains came from one sample sequenced in a study of shared clonotypes between healthy human individuals. CD45RO-negative CD8 cells positively selected for CCR7 made up the naive population, which excluded terminally differentiated effector memory CD45RA+ cells. The method was immunoSEQ multiplex PCR; TCRdb's version includes in-frame clones alone and lacks a portion of them. The data show about 700,000 clones, about 91% seen once. The sample taken for sequencing was naive CD8+ T cells sorted from blood. The receptor set was obtained from a young man in good health.

The table lists this clone with many counts. The same CDR3 arises from other DNA sequences in this sample as well. The chain recombines TRBV6-4 with TRBJ2-2; weak D call: TRBD2 (5 bases). V was pared by 2 bases and J by 4 bases, with 5 bases between. This CDR3 comprises 13 residues. Germline assignment: CDR1 MRHNA and CDR2 SNTAGT. In DNA, the CDR3 is TGTGCCAGCAGTGACGGGAGCACCGGGGAGCTGTTTTTT. Amino acids: CASSDGSTGELFF.

There are many counts of this clone. The chain recombines TRBV6-6 with TRBJ2-1; maybe TRBD1 (5 bases). Germline CDR1 MNHNY, CDR2 SVGAGI (reference sequence). CDR3 size: 13 residues. V gave up 4 bases and J gave up 5 bases, with 9 bases separating them. The DNA of the CDR3 is TGTGCCAGCAGTTCCAGGGTCCACAATGAGCAGTTCTTC. Its protein product is CASSSRVHNEQFF.

The CDR3 region is CATSRSGSTDTQYF. The CDR3 region has the DNA TGTGCCACCAGCCGAAGTGGAAGCACAGATACGCAGTATTTT. This chain uses TRBV15 with TRBJ2-3, with D hard to call. Germline V gene data show CDR1 as LNHNV and CDR2 as YYDKDF (reference sequence). The CDR3 spans 14 residues. V was shortened by 5 bases and J by 0 bases, with 9 bases between the two germline ends.

V usage is TRBV9 and J usage is TRBJ2-7, with D unresolved. This CDR3 is built from 15 residues. Germline CDR1 reads SGDLS; CDR2 reads YYNGEE. Trimming removed 0 bases at V and 0 bases at J, with 10 bases between. The CDR3 DNA sequence: TGTGCCAGCAGCGTAGACCCTGCCCCCTCCTACGAGCAGTACTTC. Amino acids: CASSVDPAPSYEQYF.

The genes are TRBV28 and TRBJ1-5; 9 bases fit TRBD1. Germline values: CDR1 MDHEN, CDR2 SYDVKM. The CDR3 runs to 16 residues. Trimming cost V 5 bases and J 2 bases; bases outside gene matches: 7. The CDR3 DNA reads TGTGCCAGCAGTGGTTTCCGGACAGGGGGCAATCAGCCCCAGCATTTT. As protein: CASSGFRTGGNQPQHF.

This clone appeared a single time. J is TRBJ2-7 and V is TRBV19; 8 nucleotides align to TRBD2. CDR1 is LNHDA and CDR2 is SQIVND in the germline V gene (reference sequence). The J segment lost 7 bases and the V segment lost 6 bases, leaving 26 bases of the junction unmatched. The CDR3 has 19 residues. CDR3 region: CASSNHYGGGSGLAVEQYF. The CDR3 DNA follows: TGTGCCAGTAGCAACCATTACGGGGGGGGTTCCGGACTAGCAGTTGAGCAGTACTTC.

The CDR3 nucleotides are TGTGCCAGCAGTGCCCGTACGGGAGTGGTCAATGAGCAGTTCTTC. Translating gives CASSARTGVVNEQFF. The rearrangement links TRBV28 to TRBJ2-1; tentatively, D is TRBD2 (6 bases). CDR3 length: 15 amino acids. The V gene's germline CDR1 is MDHEN and CDR2 SYDVKM. Trimming took 5 bases from V and 6 from J, leaving 17 bases between them.

V gene TRBV5-6 combines with J gene TRBJ2-2; D not resolved. Germline V gene data show CDR1 as SGHDT and CDR2 as YYEEEE. The CDR3 loop spans 15 amino acids. Trimming pared 2 bases from V and 0 bases from J, leaving 8 bases between. This CDR3 reads CASSFTTTNTGELFF. The CDR3 bases are TGTGCCAGCAGCTTTACTACCACGAACACCGGGGAGCTGTTTTTT.

The CDR3 region has the DNA TGTGCCAGCAGTGAGACAGGGGACACTGAAGCTTTCTTT. This gives the protein CASSETGDTEAFF. The chain couples TRBV27 to TRBJ1-1, with 8 bases lining up with TRBD1. The V gene end was trimmed by 5 bases and the J gene end by 3 bases; junction bases not matched to a gene: 2. The germline V gene encodes CDR1 MNHEY and CDR2 SMNVEV (reference sequence). CDR3 length: 13 amino acids.

The chain couples TRBV11-2 to TRBJ2-1; D is ambiguous. This CDR3 region has 15 residues. Trimming removed 0 bases from V and 2 bases from J, with 8 bases in between. CDR1 and CDR2 (germline): SGHAT, FQNNGV. CDR3 region: CASSLDPSAYNEQFF. As DNA, the CDR3 is TGTGCCAGCAGCTTAGATCCGTCTGCCTACAATGAGCAGTTCTTC.

The chain is built from TRBV7-8 and TRBJ1-1; TRBD1 is a possible D gene (6 bases). Looked up from germline, CDR1 is SGHVS and CDR2 is FQNEAQ. Trimming shortened V by 5 bases and J by 3 bases, and 16 bases separated the two germline ends. The CDR3 length is 15 residues. The CDR3 bases are TGTGCCAGCAGCCGAGATTACAGGGTATACACTGAAGCTTTCTTT. Protein product: CASSRDYRVYTEAFF.

The gene calls are TRBV25-1 and TRBJ2-5; D gene ambiguous. The CDR3 is 13 residues long. The V end was cut by 1 base, the J end by 5 bases, with 8 bases between. CDR1 is MGHDK and CDR2 is SYGVNS in the germline V gene. The CDR3 loop is CASSEWIRETQYF. The CDR3 DNA reads TGTGCCAGCAGTGAATGGATTAGGGAGACCCAGTACTTC.

This chain uses TRBV11-2 with TRBJ2-3, with 16 bases identical to TRBD2. The CDR3 contains 15 residues. Germline loops: CDR1 SGHAT, CDR2 FQNNGV. The J segment lost 8 bases and the V segment lost 5 bases, leaving 4 bases of the junction unmatched. The CDR3 loop is CASSPGTSGRGTQYF. The CDR3 DNA follows: TGTGCCAGCAGCCCAGGGACTAGCGGGAGGGGTACGCAGTATTTT.

As concerns this clone: The identical CDR3 is also encoded by other nucleotide sequences in the sample. The chain employs TRBV7-9 and TRBJ1-2, with no clear D. Germline-derived CDR1 and CDR2 are SEHNR and FQNEAQ (reference sequence). Trimming removed 5 bases from V and 5 bases from J, with 9 bases in between. This CDR3 is built from 12 residues. The CDR3 is CASSLDGYGYTF. The CDR3 DNA sequence: TGTGCCAGCAGCCTGGACGGGTATGGCTACACCTTC.

This chain links TRBV5-1 with TRBJ2-5; 7 bases are a match to TRBD1. Germline V lookup: CDR1 SGHRS, CDR2 YFSETQ. The length of the CDR3 is 17 residues. Trimming at V came to 4 bases and at J to 5 bases, leaving 17 bases not matched to a gene. This CDR3 is CASSSEGRQGVGETQYF. The CDR3 coding sequence is TGCGCCAGCAGCAGTGAGGGAAGACAGGGAGTAGGGGAGACCCAGTACTTC.

The chain couples TRBV7-9 to TRBJ2-7, with a possible D match to TRBD1 (6 bases). The CDR3 sequence is 16 residues long. V was clipped by 0 bases and J by 1 base, with 13 bases between them. The germline gives CDR1 SEHNR, CDR2 FQNEAQ (reference sequence). The CDR3 nucleotides read TGTGCCAGCAGCTTAGCGATGGGGACATTTTCCTACGAGCAGTACTTC. This gives the protein CASSLAMGTFSYEQYF.

The rearrangement joins TRBV27 to TRBJ1-5; D is possibly TRBD1 (5 bases). This CDR3 is built from 16 residues. Between the trimmed V and J ends, which lost 6 bases and 0 bases, there was a span of 15 bases. The germline V gene encodes CDR1 MNHEY and CDR2 SMNVEV (reference sequence). CDR3 residues: CASRRGGSYSNQPQHF. The CDR3 nucleotides read TGTGCCAGCAGACGGGGGGGGTCTTATAGCAATCAGCCCCAGCATTTT.

V is TRBV2 and J is TRBJ2-7; D may be TRBD1 (6 bases). Trimming shortened V by 9 bases and J by 6 bases, and 15 bases separated the two germline ends. CDR1 and CDR2 (germline): SNHLY, FYNNEI. This CDR3 has 12 residues. Here the CDR3 DNA reads TGTGCCAGTATCAGGGGCCCCTCCGAGCAGTACTTC. It codes for CASIRGPSEQYF.

The V and J genes are TRBV2 and TRBJ1-1; 9 nucleotides agree with TRBD1. The CDR3 totals 16 residues. CDR1 SNHLY and CDR2 FYNNEI come from the germline V gene. J lost 5 bases, V lost 5 bases, and 12 bases had no gene match. The DNA of the CDR3 is TGTGCCAGCAGTTACTTCACAGGGGGCGCGAGGACTGAAGCTTTCTTT. This encodes CASSYFTGGARTEAFF.

The V and J genes are TRBV7-6 and TRBJ2-7, with D possibly being TRBD2 (6 bases). The germline V gene encodes CDR1 SGHVS and CDR2 FNYEAQ. V was clipped by 5 bases and J by 3 bases, with 14 bases between them. The CDR3 runs to 14 residues. The CDR3 loop is CASSRDLAGYEQYF. The CDR3, as DNA: TGTGCCAGCAGCCGGGACTTGGCCGGCTACGAGCAGTACTTC.